The present TCR beta chain was sequenced within a study of read filtering for tumor transcriptome and immune sequencing. Overall study: RNA-seq yielded only about 75 to 1273 TCR reads, IR-seq about 4 to 10.27 million.

This clonotype occurred many times. Bone marrow was sampled from every patient at the time of active disease. This library used roughly 370 ng RNA and molecular barcoded adaptors spanning alpha/delta and beta/gamma chains. TCRdb passed the reads through MiXCR, listing each CDR3 protein once. Among about 50,000 distinct CDR3 sequences listed, less than 20% were seen once. The CDR3 consists of 15 residues. Germline V gene lookup returns CDR1 MDHEN and CDR2 SYDVKM. Germline trimming cut 5 bases from V and 2 bases from J; bases unmatched to any gene: 4. Sequencing used a population of CD138-negative cells sorted from bone marrow. The chain recombines TRBV28 with TRBJ1-5; 9 bases line up with TRBD1. The TCR was taken from a donor aged 40 or older with multiple myeloma. As DNA, the CDR3 is TGTGCCAGCAGTGGTTGGACAGGGGGCAATCAGCCCCAGCATTTT. As protein: CASSGWTGGNQPQHF. Using reference TRBV28 and TRBJ1-5 for the parts outside the CDR3, the full variable domain is DVKVTQSSRYLVKRTGEKVFLECVQDMDHENMFWYRQDPGLGLRLIYFSYDVKMKEKGDIPEGYSVSREKKERFSLILESASTNQTSMYLCASSGWTGGNQPQHFGDGTRLSIL.